This T cell receptor beta chain emerged from a study of shared clonotypes between healthy human individuals. At the level of the study: Each donor's CD4 naive and CD4 memory cells filled three plates apiece, CD8 naive two, and CD8 memory one. General study findings and limits: As a rule, naive subsets had a larger estimated richness than memory subsets. Specimens sampled were limited to blood, with tissue repertoires likely differing.

Of note for this clone: Its antigen is not known.

The sorted-subset replicate PCRs were given about 200 ng DNA, which is tens of thousands of T cell genomes. The protocol was immunoSEQ multiplex PCR, while the TCRdb copy is restricted to in-frame clones and leaves out a portion. The sample has roughly 650,000 clones; roughly 97% are singletons. The V gene end was trimmed by 4 bases and the J gene end by 6 bases; junction bases not matched to a gene: 6. This CDR3 contains 14 residues. Germline CDR1 and CDR2: GTSNPN and SVGIG (reference sequence). The V gene is TRBV30, the J gene TRBJ2-2, with 9 bases aligning to TRBD2. Specimen: naive CD4+ T cells sorted from blood. Stated subset: CD45RA+ positively selected. The receptor comes from a woman aged 25 to 39 in good health. Written as DNA, the CDR3 is TGTGCCTGGACAATGCTAGCGGGACCCGGGGAGCTGTTTTTT. Translating it yields CAWTMLAGPGELFF.